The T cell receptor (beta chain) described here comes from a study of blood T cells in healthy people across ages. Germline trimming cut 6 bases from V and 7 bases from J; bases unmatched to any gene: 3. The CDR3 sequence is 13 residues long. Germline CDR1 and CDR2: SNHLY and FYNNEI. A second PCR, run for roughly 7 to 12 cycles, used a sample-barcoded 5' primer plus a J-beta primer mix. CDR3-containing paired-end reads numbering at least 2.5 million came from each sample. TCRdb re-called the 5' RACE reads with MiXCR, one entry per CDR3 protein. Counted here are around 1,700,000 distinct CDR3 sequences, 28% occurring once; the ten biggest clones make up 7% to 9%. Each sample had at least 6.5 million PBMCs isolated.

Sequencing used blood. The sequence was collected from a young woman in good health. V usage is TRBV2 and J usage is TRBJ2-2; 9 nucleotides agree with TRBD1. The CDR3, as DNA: TGTGCCAGCAGACAGGGGGCAAACGGGGAGCTGTTTTTT. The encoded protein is CASRQGANGELFF. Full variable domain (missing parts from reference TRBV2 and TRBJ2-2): EPEVTQTPSHQVTQMGQEVILRCVPISNHLYFYWYRQILGQKVEFLVSFYNNEISEKSEIFDDQFSVERPDGSNFTLKIRSTKLEDSAMYFCASRQGANGELFFGEGSRLTVL.